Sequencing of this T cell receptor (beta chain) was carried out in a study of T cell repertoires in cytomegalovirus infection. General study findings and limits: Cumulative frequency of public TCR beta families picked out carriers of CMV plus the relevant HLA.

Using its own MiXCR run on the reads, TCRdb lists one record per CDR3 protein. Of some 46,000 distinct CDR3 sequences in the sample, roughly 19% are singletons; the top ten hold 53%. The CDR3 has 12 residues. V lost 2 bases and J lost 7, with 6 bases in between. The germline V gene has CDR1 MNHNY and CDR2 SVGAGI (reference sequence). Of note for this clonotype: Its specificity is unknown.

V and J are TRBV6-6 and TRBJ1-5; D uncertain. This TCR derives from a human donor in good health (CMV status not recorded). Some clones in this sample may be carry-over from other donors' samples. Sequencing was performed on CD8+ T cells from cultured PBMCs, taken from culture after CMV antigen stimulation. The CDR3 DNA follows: TGTGCCAGCAGTTACGAGCGGCAGCCCCAGCATTTT. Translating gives CASSYERQPQHF.